The T cell receptor beta chain under discussion was sequenced for a study of T cells in Graves' hyperthyroidism and ophthalmopathy (dated by TCRdb to between 2018 and 2021). Looking at the study overall: Peripheral blood was collected at initial diagnosis, before any treatment. A discovery cohort of roughly 96 patients, 43 with Graves' ophthalmopathy and 55 to 65 with stable Graves' hyperthyroidism, was used to find distinguishing TCR V-J signatures. An independent validation cohort of 18 to 20 hyperthyroidism patients and 17 patients who later progressed to ophthalmopathy tested prospective prediction of ophthalmopathy. The approximately 90 discovery patients were divided at random into training and test sets in a 7:3 ratio. The study also compared thyroid tissue and blood T-cell repertoires from about six Graves' hyperthyroidism patients. Once sampling was done, hyperthyroidism patients were given methimazole at a starting dose of 30 mg daily, whereas ophthalmopathy patients were given high-dose intravenous methylprednisolone. TCR Vbeta CDR3 sequencing of 130 to 150 peripheral blood samples (43 ophthalmopathy, about 74 hyperthyroidism and some 17 progressor patients) is reported in the paper.

Study-wide conclusions, independent of this receptor: Sample size was not statistically predetermined, and blinding of investigators to group allocation was not performed. Most expanded thyroid clonotypes (frequency above 0.001) were also detected in blood, a finding suggesting that blood repertoires may reflect thyroid immune responses. Ophthalmopathy was separated from stable hyperthyroidism by a 13 V-J signature model, with about 88% sensitivity and 81% to 82% specificity obtained in cross-validation and 80%/75% obtained in testing. In validation, the model predicted progression to ophthalmopathy with approximately 71% sensitivity and approximately 72% specificity, a median of 6.5 months before onset.

A patient counted as having stable Graves' hyperthyroidism if no progression to ophthalmopathy occurred over 18 months of follow-up. Hyperthyroidism patients were aged 18 to 65 years and newly diagnosed, with disease duration of less than 2 months. The study excluded patients with uncontrolled infections, other autoimmune diseases, pregnancy or lactation. Diagnoses were based on clinical symptoms, serum thyroxine and TRAb, thyroid ultrasound and orbital computed tomography. PBMCs were isolated from more than 8 ml of fresh peripheral blood by Ficoll-Paque density gradient centrifugation. Total RNA was extracted using Trizol reagent, and RNA quality was assessed on an Agilent 2100 Bioanalyzer. With respect to this clonotype: Its antigen has not been determined. Base-call qualities are not available, and no considerably larger clone is one nucleotide away.

TCR beta CDR3 regions were amplified from RNA transcripts. The first round of RT-PCR for the TCR CDR3 was performed with the HTBI primer set and the Qiagen OneStep RT-PCR kit. Libraries were constructed in a second round of multiplex PCR, after which size selection and purification were performed. Libraries were sequenced paired-end with 100 bp reads on an Illumina HiSeq2000. On the authors' methods: SOAPnuke was used to process the raw data, with reads discarded if the reads contained adapters or uncalled bases, had a mean Phred below 15, or lacked an exact constant-primer or identifier match. COPE v1.2.5 was used to merge the high-quality paired reads, and each unique nucleotide sequence was defined as a clonotype. Clonotypes were aligned to IMGT TRBV, TRBD and TRBJ reference segments using MiTCR v1.1. Only V-J combinations with frequency above 0.0001, covering approximately 99% of repertoires, were analysed. A TCS score was defined as the ratio of F50 (clonal expansion) to E x V (chaos), with BLOSUM62-based TCRdist applied between CDR3 peptides within each V-J. Welch's t-statistics and random forest reduced roughly 530 V-J features to under 15, which were used in a naive Bayes classifier (R e1071). The raw public reads went through TCRdb reprocessing: fastp at Q25, MiXCR clone calling, in-frame beta chains kept. Rows matching on CDR3 protein sequence are summarized as one entry with the most common DNA and genes. TCRdb assigned the V and J calls; the authors' analysis was not used. For this sample the table gives approximately 370,000 distinct CDR3 sequences, of which 15% were detected only once. The ten largest clones take up approximately 30% of the sample.

CDR1 SGHTA and CDR2 FQGNSA are derived from the germline V gene. Inclusive of the bounding cysteine and phenylalanine, the CDR3 is 16 residues long. Only the CDR3 portion is preserved as DNA: 48 bases, with reading frame beginning at the first base. V is reduced by 1 base and J by 7 bases, leaving a spacing of 17 bases between them. Material: blood. This chain is built from TRBV7-2 and TRBJ1-5; D gene: possibly TRBD1, on 6 matching bases. The receptor comes from a woman younger than 45 with Graves' hyperthyroidism. The CDR3 region has the sequence CASSLEQGGVRQPQHF. The bases are TGTGCCAGCAGCTTAGAACAGGGTGGGGTTCGGCAGCCCCAGCATTTT.